Here is one T cell receptor (beta chain) with its context. The data originate from a study of blood T cell repertoires in COVID-19. Per the germline V gene, CDR1 is SGHVS and CDR2 is FNYEAQ. Trimming stripped 4 bases from V and 0 bases from J, with 18 bases between. This CDR3 contains 18 residues. Sequenced by immunoSEQ multiplex PCR; TCRdb stores in-frame clones only, minus some. The sample yields 350,000 or so clones, 92% seen once. This sequence originates from a woman aged 30 to 39 who had recovered from COVID-19. The sequencing input was PBMCs or T cells enriched from blood (not recorded which). The chain recombines TRBV7-6 with TRBJ2-2; possibly TRBD2 for D (6 bases). This CDR3 is CASSSRVASDANTGELFF. DNA of the CDR3: TGTGCCAGCAGCTCGCGAGTGGCTAGCGATGCGAACACCGGGGAGCTGTTTTTT.